The next 18 T cell receptor beta chains were all read from a single sample in a study of cytomegalovirus exposure and HLA in healthy donors. The PCR was carried out with 60 Vbeta primers and 13 Jbeta primers. The table came from immunoSEQ multiplex PCR; TCRdb's copy has only in-frame clones and leaves some out. This table has around 150,000 clones, 84% appearing once. The sequenced sample consisted of PBMCs. All receptors come from a man aged 50-60 years in good health and CMV-seropositive.

A remark on this clone: The identical CDR3 is also encoded by other nucleotide sequences in the sample. This rearrangement joins TRBV4-1 to TRBJ2-3; perhaps TRBD1 as D (5 bases). Germline V gene sequence: CDR1 MGHRA, CDR2 YSYEKL. Trimming stripped 1 base from V and 2 bases from J, with 10 bases between. This CDR3 has 15 amino acids. CDR3 sequence (DNA): TGCGCCAGCAGCCAAGTCGACAGCCCCACAGATACGCAGTATTTT. Its protein is CASSQVDSPTDTQYF.

This clone has only a few counts. This chain joins TRBV25-1 and TRBJ2-5; no clear D gene. The CDR3 is 14 residues long. V lost 1 base, J lost 2 bases, and 8 bases lay in between. Germline V lookup: CDR1 MGHDK, CDR2 SYGVNS. In DNA, the CDR3 is TGTGCCAGCAGTGAATTCGGGTCGCAAGAGACCCAGTACTTC. Residues: CASSEFGSQETQYF.

V gene TRBV11-2 combines with J gene TRBJ2-7; a possible D gene is TRBD2 (5 bases). Germline V gene sequence: CDR1 SGHAT, CDR2 FQNNGV. This CDR3 is 14 amino acids long. V was cut by 1 base and J by 5 bases, with 12 bases left in between. The CDR3 DNA reads as TGTGCCAGCAGCTTAGTAGTTGGGAGCAACGAGCAGTACTTC. Protein: CASSLVVGSNEQYF.

This clone showed up just a few times. V is TRBV11-2 and J is TRBJ1-1; TRBD1 matches 11 bases. The germline V gene has CDR1 SGHAT and CDR2 FQNNGV. The CDR3 spans 15 residues. V lost 6 bases, J lost 3 bases, and 6 bases stayed unmatched. The CDR3 loop is CASRPGTGGYTEAFF. The CDR3 DNA reads TGTGCCAGCAGACCTGGGACAGGGGGTTACACTGAAGCTTTCTTT.

The rearrangement uses TRBV19 and TRBJ1-5, with 11 bases that match TRBD1. CDR3 length: 16 residues. V gave up 5 bases and J gave up 2 bases; unmatched junction bases: 5. Germline CDR1 is LNHDA and CDR2 is SQIVND (reference sequence). CDR3 amino acids: CASSGQGAQGNQPQHF. The CDR3 DNA sequence: TGTGCCAGTAGTGGACAGGGGGCTCAAGGCAATCAGCCCCAGCATTTT.

The V gene is TRBV30, the J gene TRBJ1-2; no clear D. The CDR3 is 10 residues long. V was clipped by 6 bases and J by 4 bases, with 6 bases between them. Per germline, CDR1 GTSNPN and CDR2 SVGIG (reference sequence). CDR3: CACGLYGYTF. DNA for the CDR3: TGTGCCTGTGGGCTCTATGGCTACACCTTC.

This clone appeared a single time. This chain uses TRBV7-9 with TRBJ1-6, with no clear D. Germline CDR1 reads SEHNR; CDR2 reads FQNEAQ (reference sequence). The germline V and J ends were trimmed by 1 base and 0 bases, with 10 bases remaining between them. The CDR3 has 17 amino acids. CDR3 in amino acids: CASSLVVGSSYNSPLHF. The DNA for the CDR3 is TGTGCCAGCAGCTTAGTTGTGGGGAGCTCCTATAATTCACCCCTCCACTTT.

This clone was seen a single time. The chain employs TRBV11-3 and TRBJ2-2; TRBD2 agrees at 7 bases. Per germline, CDR1 SGHNT and CDR2 YENEEA. Trimming removed 1 base from V and 4 bases from J; junction bases left unmatched: 3. CDR3 length equals 15 residues. As DNA, the CDR3 is TGTGCCAGCAGCTTAGCTAGCGGAATCACCGGGGAGCTGTTTTTT. Encoded protein: CASSLASGITGELFF.

CDR3 in amino acids: CASSQGSAGELFF. The CDR3 region has the DNA TGTGCCAGCAGCCAAGGTTCCGCCGGGGAGCTGTTTTTT. V is TRBV14 and J is TRBJ2-2; D is unresolved. Germline CDR1 SGHDN, CDR2 FVKESK. Trimming shortened V by 1 base and J by 6 bases, and 6 bases separated the two germline ends. This CDR3 region has 13 residues.

DNA for the CDR3: TGTGCCAGTAGTATCCGCTCAGGGGACGATGAGCAGTTCTTC. As protein: CASSIRSGDDEQFF. This chain joins TRBV19 and TRBJ2-1; tentatively, D is TRBD1 (6 bases). This CDR3 is 14 amino acids long. CDR1 is LNHDA and CDR2 is SQIVND in the germline V gene (reference sequence). Trimming took off 3 bases at V and 8 bases at J, with 14 bases between the two ends.

This rearrangement joins TRBV11-2 to TRBJ2-2; 7 bases map to TRBD2. V lost 6 bases to trimming and J lost 7 bases; unmatched junction nucleotides: 8. The germline V gene encodes CDR1 SGHAT and CDR2 FQNNGV. CDR3 size: 14 residues. For the CDR3, the DNA is TGTGCCAGCAGTCTCAGCGGGATTAACGGGGAGCTGTTTTTT. It is translated as CASSLSGINGELFF.

Concerning this clone: The same CDR3 can be traced to other DNA sequences in this sample. This chain links TRBV27 with TRBJ1-1; D not resolved. Germline V gene sequence: CDR1 MNHEY, CDR2 SMNVEV (reference sequence). The CDR3 covers 13 residues. V was cut by 5 bases and J by 0 bases, with 7 bases left in between. This CDR3 is CASSPTLNTEAFF. The DNA of the CDR3 is TGTGCCAGCAGTCCTACTCTGAACACTGAAGCTTTCTTT.

The chain combines TRBV27 with TRBJ2-2; D is possibly TRBD1 (5 bases). V was cut by 6 bases and J by 4 bases, with 18 bases left in between. CDR1 is MNHEY, CDR2 SMNVEV, per germline (reference sequence). The CDR3 length is 16 residues. CDR3: CASSPQARASTGELFF. Here the CDR3 DNA reads TGTGCCAGCAGCCCCCAGGCCAGGGCTTCCACCGGGGAGCTGTTTTTT.

The chain uses TRBV7-6 and TRBJ2-2; D might be TRBD2 (6 bases). The CDR3 length is 14 residues. Germline V lookup: CDR1 SGHVS, CDR2 FNYEAQ. The V end was cut by 4 bases, the J end by 6 bases, with 12 bases between. The CDR3 protein is CASSSVRGAGELFF. Here the CDR3 DNA reads TGTGCCAGCAGCTCCGTGCGGGGTGCCGGGGAGCTGTTTTTT.

The rearrangement links TRBV28 to TRBJ1-4; TRBD1 is a possible D gene (6 bases). Trimming left V 1 base short and J 7 bases short, with 10 bases between. This CDR3 is built from 14 residues. Germline CDR1 and CDR2: MDHEN and SYDVKM. This CDR3 reads CASSLYRASEKLFF. DNA for the CDR3: TGTGCCAGCAGTTTATACAGGGCTTCTGAAAAACTGTTTTTT. The full variable domain, with the rest looked up from reference TRBV28 and TRBJ1-4, is DVKVTQSSRYLVKRTGEKVFLECVQDMDHENMFWYRQDPGLGLRLIYFSYDVKMKEKGDIPEGYSVSREKKERFSLILESASTNQTSMYLCASSLYRASEKLFFGSGTQLSVL.

V and J are TRBV6-6 and TRBJ1-2, with 7 bases lining up with TRBD1. In germline, CDR1 is MNHNY, CDR2 SVGAGI (reference sequence). The trim removed 0 bases at V and 6 bases at J, leaving 4 bases unmatched. The CDR3 consists of 14 residues. The CDR3 is CASSYSARGDGYTF. The CDR3 bases are TGTGCCAGCAGTTACTCCGCCAGGGGGGATGGCTACACCTTC.

The J gene is TRBJ2-7, the V gene TRBV7-2; D is possibly TRBD1 (6 bases). Germline lookup yields CDR1 SGHTA and CDR2 FQGNSA. This CDR3 contains 14 residues. The germline V and J ends were trimmed by 5 bases and 5 bases, with 16 bases remaining between them. Written as DNA, the CDR3 is TGTGCCAGCAGCCTTCTAGACAGGCAGAACGAGCAGTACGTC. As protein: CASSLLDRQNEQYV.

The chain joins TRBV7-8 to TRBJ2-1; D may be TRBD1 (5 bases). This CDR3 region has 14 residues. In germline, CDR1 is SGHVS, CDR2 FQNEAQ. The V end lost 3 bases, the J end lost 5 bases, and 11 bases lay between the germline ends. The CDR3 reads CASSLGPTNNEQFF. Written as DNA, the CDR3 is TGTGCCAGCAGCTTGGGGCCAACGAACAATGAGCAGTTCTTC.